This T cell receptor (beta chain) was identified in a study of blood T cell repertoires in COVID-19. Study at large: T cells, B-cell-depleted T cells, or PBMCs provided the cDNA or gDNA that served as material.

In the authors' workflow: Amplified reference gene primers provided the basis for estimating nucleated cell counts. Only in-frame clones appear in the TCRdb table, and some are missing; sequencing was by immunoSEQ multiplex PCR. That table supplies the V and J calls and clone size; D and trimming were determined from the DNA. This sample carries about 220,000 clones, 86% of them seen once, and the ten largest clones take 10%. CDR1 and CDR2 (germline): KGHSH, LQKENI. Losses at the gene ends were 5 bases for V and 0 bases for J; bases not matched to a gene: 9. The CDR3 consists of 17 residues. The source of this sequence is a woman aged 50 to 60 with COVID-19, enrolled during active disease. The specimen was peripheral blood. The chain has TRBV18 and TRBJ1-3; 8 nucleotides agree with TRBD1. The CDR3 protein is CASSSSAGGLSGNTIYF. The DNA of the CDR3 is TGTGCCAGCTCATCTTCGGCAGGGGGCCTCTCTGGAAACACCATATATTTT.